Sequencing of this T cell receptor (beta chain) was carried out in a study of radiation and T cells in renal cell carcinoma. For the study at large: Nephrectomy followed 15 Gy stereotactic body radiation by 4 weeks.

On this clone: Antigen: not known.

With 1 base clipped from V and 8 bases from J, the junction kept 6 bases outside the gene matches. This CDR3 has 13 residues. CDR1 and CDR2 (germline): SQVTM, ANQGSEA. Study conclusions and caveats: Pretreatment tumor biopsies were lacking, so baseline clonotypes are unknown. Top tumor clonotypes rose in blood 2 weeks post-radiation, then contracted.

Sequencing used immunoSEQ multiplex PCR; TCRdb keeps in-frame clones, though not all of them. The data hold approximately 120,000 clones, with roughly 80% observed a single time. Indicated time point: baseline pretreatment blood. Indicated treatment: 15 Gy SBRT to primary tumor, nephrectomy 4 weeks later. This rearrangement joins TRBV29-1 to TRBJ1-2; 8 bases align to TRBD1. This receptor was identified in a woman aged 55 to 70 with renal cell carcinoma. Source: blood, taken from a patient whose treatment included radiotherapy and nephrectomy. CDR3 DNA sequence: TGCAGCGTTGAAGGCAGGGGGCTTGGCGGCTACACCTTC. Translation: CSVEGRGLGGYTF.